This TCR beta chain originates from a study of T-cell memory formation after mild COVID-19. On the study more broadly: Among the donors, TCR clusters were largely specific to each donor.

In its sample, this clonotype was seen a few times. The germline V gene has CDR1 MDHEN and CDR2 SYDVKM. V lost 4 bases to trimming and J lost 4 bases; unmatched junction nucleotides: 5. The CDR3 runs to 14 residues. TCRdb re-derived calls from the 5' RACE reads in MiXCR, one entry per CDR3 protein. The sample lists approximately 230,000 distinct CDR3 sequences, about 17% occurring once. The V call is TRBV28, the J call TRBJ1-2, with 8 bases that match TRBD1. Specimen: PBMCs or a T cell subset sorted from them (not recorded which). The source of this sequence is a man aged 18 to 30 who had mild COVID-19 (a few samples of this study predate the infection). Cell type and time point are not known. Here the CDR3 reads CASSSVDRGYGYTF. The DNA of the CDR3 is TGTGCCAGCAGTTCCGTCGACAGGGGCTATGGCTACACCTTC.